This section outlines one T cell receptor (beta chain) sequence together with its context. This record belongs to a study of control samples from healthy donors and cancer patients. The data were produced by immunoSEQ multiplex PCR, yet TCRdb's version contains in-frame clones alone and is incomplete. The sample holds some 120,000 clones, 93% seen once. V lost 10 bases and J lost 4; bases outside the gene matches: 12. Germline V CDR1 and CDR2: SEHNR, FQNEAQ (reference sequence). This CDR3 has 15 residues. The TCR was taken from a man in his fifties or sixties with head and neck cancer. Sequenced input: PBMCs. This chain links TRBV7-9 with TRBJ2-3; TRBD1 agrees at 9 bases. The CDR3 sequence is CAKVGGTGSADTQYF. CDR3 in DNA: TGTGCCAAGGTCGGGGGGACAGGGTCCGCAGATACGCAGTATTTT.